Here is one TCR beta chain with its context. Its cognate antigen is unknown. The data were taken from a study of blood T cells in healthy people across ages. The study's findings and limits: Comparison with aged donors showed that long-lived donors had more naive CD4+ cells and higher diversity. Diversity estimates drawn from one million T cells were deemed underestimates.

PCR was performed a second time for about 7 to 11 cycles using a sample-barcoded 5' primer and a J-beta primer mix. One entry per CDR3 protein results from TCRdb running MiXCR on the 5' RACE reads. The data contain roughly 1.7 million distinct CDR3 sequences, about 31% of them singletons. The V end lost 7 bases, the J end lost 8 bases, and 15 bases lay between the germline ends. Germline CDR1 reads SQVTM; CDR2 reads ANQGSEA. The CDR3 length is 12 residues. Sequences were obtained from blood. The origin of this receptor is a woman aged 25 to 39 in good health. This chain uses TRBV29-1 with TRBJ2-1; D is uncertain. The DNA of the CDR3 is TGCAGCGGCGACGTCGGCAGCTATGAGCAGTTCTTC. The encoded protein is CSGDVGSYEQFF.